This T cell receptor (beta chain) was found in a study of cytomegalovirus exposure and HLA in healthy donors. Both 60 Vbeta primers and 13 Jbeta primers went into the PCR. Method: immunoSEQ multiplex PCR; TCRdb's copy keeps in-frame clones and lacks some. Across around 40,000 clones, the top ten clones capture 1% to 1.5% of the sample. On this clone itself: The junction does not match germline at one end; this may be a read error.

CDR3 length: 12 residues. Germline CDR1 reads MGHRA; CDR2 reads YSYEKL. The chain has TRBV4-1 and TRBJ2-1, with a tentative D call TRBD2 (5 bases). Sequenced input: PBMCs. The receptor comes from a man in his thirties or forties in good health and CMV-seronegative. Written as DNA, the CDR3 is TGCGCCAGCAGCCAAATCGGGATAGGTCGGGTCTTC. Protein product: CASSQIGIGRVF.